This is a list of T cell receptor beta chains from one sample in a study of CD8+ T cells in alopecia areata. Using immunoSEQ multiplex PCR, the repertoire was profiled, and TCRdb retains in-frame clones only, with some absent. The sample carries over 95,000 clones, about 58% recorded once. Source: CD8+ T cells sorted from blood, taken at week 4, from a patient treated with tofacitinib. These receptors were collected from a human donor with alopecia areata. Both conserved end residues are part of each CDR3. D genes are given only for firm matches. Size values are once, few and many counts, or a class for expanded clones, and some rows have none.

j_call,clone_size,d_call,v_call,cdr3_aa,cdr3_nt
TRBJ1-2,NA,NA,TRBV27,CASSLSLAAEGYTF,TGTGCCAGCAGTTTATCCTTAGCCGCCGAGGGCTACACCTTC
TRBJ2-7,NA,TRBD1,TRBV30,CAWSPGTGIDEQYF,TGTGCCTGGAGTCCCGGGACAGGCATCGACGAGCAGTACTTC
TRBJ2-5,NA,NA,TRBV15,CATSRGPPADKETQYF,TGTGCCACCAGCAGAGGCCCGCCAGCGGATAAAGAGACCCAGTACTTC
TRBJ2-1,NA,TRBD2,TRBV28,CASSLASGSYEQFF,TGTGCCAGCAGTTTAGCTAGCGGGAGTTATGAGCAGTTCTTC
TRBJ2-1,NA,TRBD2,TRBV5-1,CASSSLAGGWDEQFF,TGCGCCAGCAGCTCGTTGGCGGGAGGGTGGGATGAGCAGTTCTTC
TRBJ2-7,NA,TRBD1,TRBV7-8,CASSGQGALYEQYF,TGTGCCAGCAGTGGACAGGGGGCGCTTTACGAGCAGTACTTC
TRBJ1-5,NA,NA,TRBV6-6,CASRTAGRRDQPQHF,TGTGCCAGCAGGACCGCAGGAAGAAGGGACCAGCCCCAGCATTTT
TRBJ2-5,NA,TRBD1,TRBV5-6,CASSQGQGAGTQYF,TGTGCCAGCAGCCAGGGACAGGGGGCAGGGACCCAGTACTTC
TRBJ2-1,NA,TRBD1,TRBV7-3,CASSPGQGLEQFF,TGTGCCAGCAGCCCAGGACAGGGTTTAGAGCAGTTCTTC
TRBJ2-7,medium-sized,NA,TRBV11-2,CASSFRGGAYEQYF,TGTGCCAGCAGCTTTAGAGGTGGCGCCTACGAGCAGTACTTC
TRBJ2-1,NA,TRBD1,TRBV5-1,CASSFQGAYNEQFF,TGCGCCAGCAGCTTTCAGGGGGCCTACAATGAGCAGTTCTTC
TRBJ2-7,NA,NA,TRBV6-5,CASSYFGGRGYEQYF,TGTGCCAGCAGTTACTTTGGGGGGAGGGGGTACGAGCAGTACTTC
TRBJ2-3,NA,NA,TRBV6-5,CASNPTKSTDTQYF,TGTGCCAGCAATCCGACGAAAAGCACAGATACGCAGTATTTT
TRBJ2-5,NA,NA,TRBV6-5,CASGDDGETQYF,TGTGCCAGCGGAGATGACGGGGAGACCCAGTACTTC
TRBJ2-2,NA,NA,TRBV5-6,CASSLWFVSGGELFF,TGTGCCAGCAGCTTGTGGTTTGTTTCAGGCGGGGAGCTGTTTTTT
TRBJ1-1,NA,NA,TRBV7-2,CASSSGHTMNTEAFF,TGTGCCAGCAGCTCCGGACACACCATGAACACTGAAGCTTTCTTT
TRBJ2-6,NA,TRBD2,TRBV5-1,CASSLEGLAGGHSGANVLTF,TGCGCCAGCAGCTTGGAGGGACTAGCGGGGGGACACTCTGGGGCCAACGTCCTGACTTTC
TRBJ2-1,NA,TRBD2,TRBV5-4,CASSSGTSGHSYNEQFF,TGTGCCAGCAGCTCAGGGACTAGCGGGCACTCCTACAATGAGCAGTTCTTC
TRBJ2-7,NA,TRBD2,TRBV5-1,CASSLGLAGAYEQYF,TGCGCCAGCAGCTTGGGACTAGCGGGGGCCTACGAGCAGTACTTC
TRBJ1-1,NA,TRBD1,TRBV5-1,CASSPGTGGLWDTEAFF,TGCGCCAGCAGCCCTGGGACAGGGGGCCTTTGGGACACTGAAGCTTTCTTT
TRBJ2-1,NA,NA,TRBV27,CASSLSVHNEQFF,TGTGCCAGCAGTTTATCGGTCCACAATGAGCAGTTCTTC
TRBJ2-7,NA,NA,TRBV5-6,CASSEGSAYEQYF,TGTGCCAGCAGTGAGGGAAGCGCCTACGAGCAGTACTTC
TRBJ2-1,NA,NA,TRBV30,CAWSWGPTNNEQFF,TGTGCCTGGAGCTGGGGCCCGACGAACAATGAGCAGTTCTTC
TRBJ2-1,NA,TRBD2,TRBV5-6,CASSLASGGNIGKNEQFF,TGTGCCAGCAGCTTGGCAAGCGGGGGGAACATTGGAAAGAATGAGCAGTTCTTC
TRBJ2-2,NA,TRBD2,TRBV6-5,CASSSGVNTGELFF,TGTGCCAGCAGTAGCGGGGTCAACACCGGGGAGCTGTTTTTT
TRBJ1-1,few,NA,TRBV4-3,CASSQANGWDEAFF,TGCGCCAGCAGCCAAGCAAACGGCTGGGATGAAGCTTTCTTT
TRBJ2-1,NA,TRBD1,TRBV29-1,CSVGQQGAHEQFF,TGCAGCGTCGGACAACAGGGGGCGCATGAGCAGTTCTTC
TRBJ2-7,NA,NA,TRBV27,CASSPDVGGGLYEQYF,TGTGCCAGCAGTCCGGATGTGGGTGGGGGGCTCTACGAGCAGTACTTC
TRBJ1-1,once,NA,TRBV4-3,CASSQDMGPEAFF,TGCGCCAGCAGCCAAGATATGGGGCCTGAAGCTTTCTTT
TRBJ2-5,few,NA,TRBV11-2,CASSFQETQYF,TGTGCCAGCAGCTTCCAGGAGACCCAGTACTTC
TRBJ2-7,few,NA,TRBV5-4,CASSFRGGAYEQYF,TGTGCCAGCAGCTTTAGAGGTGGCGCCTACGAGCAGTACTTC
TRBJ1-1,few,NA,TRBV5-1,CASSSDKPVTEAFF,TGCGCCAGCAGCTCCGACAAGCCCGTTACTGAAGCTTTCTTT
TRBJ2-3,medium-sized,TRBD1,TRBV4-2,CASSFTPGQGADTQYF,TGTGCCAGCAGCTTTACCCCGGGACAGGGCGCAGATACGCAGTATTTT
TRBJ2-1,few,NA,TRBV5-5,CASSLEEGMWGNEQFF,TGTGCCAGCAGCTTGGAGGAGGGAATGTGGGGCAATGAGCAGTTCTTC
TRBJ1-1,NA,NA,TRBV6-6,CASRSMNTEAFF,TGTGCCAGCAGGAGCATGAACACTGAAGCTTTCTTT
TRBJ2-7,NA,NA,TRBV30,CAWSGSDYEQYF,TGTGCCTGGAGTGGCAGTGACTACGAGCAGTACTTC
TRBJ1-1,few,NA,TRBV6-5,CASSYSGALNTEAFF,TGTGCCAGCAGTTACTCAGGGGCATTGAACACTGAAGCTTTCTTT
TRBJ2-7,NA,TRBD2,TRBV6-5,CASRLSGGTPEQYF,TGTGCCAGCAGATTAAGCGGGGGGACACCTGAGCAGTACTTC
TRBJ1-1,NA,NA,TRBV29-1,CSVEGSGLLGVNTEAFF,TGCAGCGTTGAAGGGTCCGGGCTTCTGGGGGTGAACACTGAAGCTTTCTTT
TRBJ1-5,NA,NA,TRBV6-7,CASSYSGKSNQPQHF,TGTGCCAGCAGTTACTCGGGAAAGAGCAATCAGCCCCAGCATTTT
TRBJ2-5,NA,TRBD1,TRBV9,CASSVGTGSQETQYF,TGTGCCAGCAGCGTCGGGACAGGGTCACAAGAGACCCAGTACTTC
TRBJ2-2,NA,NA,TRBV5-1,CASSSTNTGELFF,TGCGCCAGCAGCAGTACGAACACCGGGGAGCTGTTTTTT
TRBJ2-3,NA,TRBD1,TRBV25-1,CASSDATGAEDTQYF,TGTGCCAGCAGTGATGCGACAGGGGCGGAGGATACGCAGTATTTT
TRBJ2-3,NA,NA,TRBV9,CASSGLRDTQYF,TGTGCCAGCAGCGGTCTCAGAGATACGCAGTATTTT
TRBJ2-1,NA,TRBD2,TRBV2,CASSDGTSGANEQFF,TGTGCCAGCAGTGATGGGACTAGCGGGGCCAATGAGCAGTTCTTC
TRBJ1-1,NA,NA,TRBV30,CAWSPVGTEAFF,TGTGCCTGGAGTCCGGTGGGCACTGAAGCTTTCTTT
TRBJ2-2,NA,NA,TRBV7-6,CASSLGVERGELFF,TGTGCCAGCAGCTTAGGAGTCGAGAGAGGGGAGCTGTTTTTT
TRBJ1-2,once,TRBD1,TRBV6-6,CASSSLLADRVDGYTF,TGTGCCAGCAGTTCACTTCTCGCAGACAGGGTGGATGGCTACACCTTC
TRBJ1-2,NA,TRBD1,TRBV6-1,CASSEVFGPGQLYGYTF,TGTGCCAGCAGTGAAGTTTTCGGGCCGGGACAGCTCTATGGCTACACCTTC
TRBJ1-2,NA,TRBD1,TRBV7-9,CASSRGQLNYGYTF,TGTGCCAGCAGCAGGGGACAGCTTAACTATGGCTACACCTTC
TRBJ2-2,few,TRBD2,TRBV4-2,CASSQELAGGHPTGELFF,TGTGCCAGCAGCCAAGAACTAGCGGGGGGGCACCCGACCGGGGAGCTGTTTTTT
TRBJ2-3,few,NA,TRBV11-2,CASSLGSWDSTDTQYF,TGTGCCAGCAGCTTAGGGAGTTGGGACAGCACAGATACGCAGTATTTT
TRBJ1-4,NA,NA,TRBV7-2,CASSLVGMGEKLFF,TGTGCCAGCAGCTTAGTTGGTATGGGGGAAAAACTGTTTTTT
TRBJ2-1,NA,TRBD1,TRBV30,CAWNPGQGTNEQFF,TGTGCCTGGAACCCGGGACAGGGCACCAATGAGCAGTTCTTC
TRBJ2-3,few,NA,TRBV15,CATSRWRDRRSTDTQYF,TGTGCCACCAGCAGGTGGCGAGACCGGCGAAGCACAGATACGCAGTATTTT
TRBJ2-7,NA,NA,TRBV6-5,CASSSARGGIGEQYF,TGTGCCAGCAGTTCTGCAAGGGGCGGGATAGGTGAGCAGTACTTC
TRBJ2-7,NA,NA,TRBV28,CASSGRGPQYEQYF,TGTGCCAGCTCCGGGAGGGGGCCGCAATACGAGCAGTACTTC
TRBJ1-3,few,NA,TRBV9,CASSYTPASGNTIYF,TGTGCCAGCAGTTATACACCCGCCTCTGGAAACACCATATATTTT